This T cell receptor beta chain was identified in a study of T-cell memory formation after mild COVID-19. Study as a whole: In these data, TCR clusters were largely donor specific.

This CDR3 has 14 residues. Between the trimmed V and J ends, which lost 3 bases and 4 bases, there was a span of 14 bases. Germline loops: CDR1 SQVTM, CDR2 ANQGSEA. 5'RACE with constant-segment primers yielded barcoded, UMI-tagged TCR alpha and TCR beta cDNA libraries. TCRdb reprocessed the 5' RACE reads via MiXCR and lists one record per CDR3 protein. The table shows over 400,000 distinct CDR3 sequences, with more than 20% occurring only once. Only a few counts were recorded for this clonotype. Its matching antigen is unknown. Study-wide points: SARS-CoV-2 specificity of second-wave clones peaking day 37 was unconfirmed. Clones contracting across day 15 to 85 had a balanced CD4/CD8 profile; later expanding clones leaned CD4+.

What was sequenced was PBMCs or a T cell subset sorted from them (not recorded which). V gene TRBV29-1 combines with J gene TRBJ2-3; D not resolved. This sequence was found in an adult woman who had mild COVID-19 (a few samples of this study predate the infection). Cell type and time point are not known. The CDR3 bases are TGCAGCGTTGATGTGGGTAGCCTTGCAGATACGCAGTATTTT. Amino acids: CSVDVGSLADTQYF.